Each of the 25 T cell receptor beta chains below was sequenced from the same sample in a study of blood T cell repertoires in COVID-19 (dated by TCRdb to 2020 to 2021). Library preparation employed the immunoSEQ multiplex PCR assay. The table comes from immuneACCESS by way of TCRdb, which keeps in-frame sequences with V and J called. Part of the clones is missing from these tables; in studies checked, under half for an unresolved V gene and the rest for unknown reasons. This sample holds 250,000 to 400,000 clones; about 91% were observed only once. 1.6% of the sample lies in the top ten. Sequencing used peripheral blood. These receptors all come from a woman aged 25 to 39 with COVID-19, enrolled during active disease.

This chain joins TRBV5-6 and TRBJ1-3; a weak D match, TRBD1 (5 bases). V gave up 0 bases and J gave up 0 bases, with 13 bases separating them. The CDR3 is 17 residues long. Germline CDR1 SGHDT, CDR2 YYEEEE. As DNA, the CDR3 is TGTGCCAGCAGCTTGGTAGGGGCGCACCCCTCTGGAAACACCATATATTTT. This codes for CASSLVGAHPSGNTIYF.

The chain joins TRBV18 to TRBJ1-1, with D possibly being TRBD1 (6 bases). V lost 3 bases and J 1 base, leaving 12 bases between the germline ends. The CDR3 consists of 15 residues. Germline assignment: CDR1 KGHSH and CDR2 LQKENI. The CDR3: CASSPATQGNTEAFF. CDR3 coding DNA: TGTGCCAGCTCACCCGCGACACAGGGGAACACTGAAGCTTTCTTT.

V usage is TRBV14 and J usage is TRBJ2-7; maybe TRBD2 (6 bases). Per the germline V gene, CDR1 is SGHDN and CDR2 is FVKESK. The CDR3 runs to 14 residues. V lost 2 bases, J lost 5 bases, and 13 bases lay in between. CDR3 loop: CASSQSRSGDEQYV. CDR3 DNA: TGTGCCAGCAGCCAATCTCGATCGGGGGACGAGCAGTACGTC.

The chain has TRBV5-1 and TRBJ2-5; TRBD1 matches 7 bases. Germline V CDR1 and CDR2: SGHRS, YFSETQ. The CDR3 runs to 15 residues. After removal of 4 bases from V and 0 bases from J, the junction contained 6 bases not matched to a gene. The CDR3 nucleotides are TGCGCCAGCAGCCAAAGGGACAGCAACCAAGAGACCCAGTACTTC. It specifies CASSQRDSNQETQYF.

The chain has TRBV4-1 and TRBJ1-5, with D perhaps TRBD1 (6 bases). Trimming left V 0 bases short and J 3 bases short, with 15 bases between. The CDR3 covers 17 residues. Per germline, CDR1 MGHRA and CDR2 YSYEKL. The CDR3 DNA reads as TGCGCCAGCAGCCAAGATGGGGGCAGGGTGAACAATCAGCCCCAGCATTTT. Its protein is CASSQDGGRVNNQPQHF.

The chain employs TRBV27 and TRBJ2-7; D not resolved. V dropped 2 bases and J dropped 4 bases, with 6 bases sitting between them. This CDR3 region has 12 residues. In germline, CDR1 is MNHEY, CDR2 SMNVEV (reference sequence). CDR3 amino acids: CASSLLKYEQYF. In nucleotides, the CDR3 is TGTGCCAGCAGTTTACTAAAATACGAGCAGTACTTC.

V and J are TRBV30 and TRBJ2-3; 7 nucleotides align to TRBD2. The V segment lost 5 bases and the J segment 2 bases; nucleotides outside the gene matches: 1. The germline V gene has CDR1 GTSNPN and CDR2 SVGIG (reference sequence). This CDR3 has 12 amino acids. For the CDR3, the DNA is TGTGCCTGGGGGAGGGACACAGATACGCAGTATTTT. This gives the protein CAWGRDTDTQYF.

The chain is built from TRBV2 and TRBJ2-7; D might be TRBD2 (6 bases). V gave up 4 bases and J gave up 1 base, with 14 bases separating them. Germline V CDR1 and CDR2: SNHLY, FYNNEI. CDR3 length equals 15 residues. This CDR3 reads CASSAGGSISYEQYV. The CDR3 coding sequence is TGTGCCAGCAGTGCCGGGGGATCAATTTCCTACGAGCAGTACGTC.

The chain combines TRBV6-5 with TRBJ1-2; tentative D call: TRBD1 (5 bases). Germline CDR1 is MNHEY and CDR2 is SVGAGI. The CDR3 covers 14 residues. The V end was cut by 0 bases, the J end by 8 bases, with 13 bases between. The CDR3 here is CASSYSGGERGYTF. The DNA for the CDR3 is TGTGCCAGCAGTTACTCGGGGGGGGAGCGCGGCTACACCTTC.

This clone is a singleton in its sample. This chain connects TRBV10-3 to TRBJ1-1; D unresolved. CDR3 length equals 13 residues. V was shortened by 3 bases and J by 0 bases, with 5 bases between the two germline ends. Germline V gene data show CDR1 as ENHRY and CDR2 as SYGVKD. For the CDR3, the DNA is TGTGCCATCAGTGACATGTTGAACACTGAAGCTTTCTTT. Residues: CAISDMLNTEAFF.

The rearrangement links TRBV12-3 or TRBV12-4 to TRBJ2-1; D gene uncertain. The CDR3 totals 13 residues. Trimming took 6 bases from V and 4 from J, leaving 10 bases between them. The DNA of the CDR3 is TGTGCCAGCAGCTTACAACTATACAATGAGCAGTTCTTC. Amino acids: CASSLQLYNEQFF.

This clone was seen just once. The rearrangement uses TRBV7-9 and TRBJ1-2, with TRBD1 as a possible D gene (5 bases). Germline CDR1 reads SEHNR; CDR2 reads FQNEAQ (reference sequence). Trimming took 5 bases from V and 4 from J, leaving 23 bases between them. CDR3 size: 17 residues. The CDR3 sequence is CASSPEGLGRPFYGYTF. The DNA for the CDR3 is TGTGCCAGCAGCCCCGAAGGGTTGGGGCGCCCCTTCTATGGCTACACCTTC.

V gene TRBV6-1 combines with J gene TRBJ1-1; maybe TRBD1 (6 bases). In germline, CDR1 is MNHNS, CDR2 SASEGT. CDR3 length: 13 residues. V was trimmed by 1 base and J by 7 bases, leaving 10 bases between them. This CDR3 reads CASSEEDRYEAFF. The CDR3 coding sequence is TGTGCCAGCAGTGAAGAGGACAGATATGAAGCTTTCTTT.

The chain joins TRBV18 to TRBJ1-3, with TRBD1 matching over 11 bases. The V gene's germline CDR1 is KGHSH and CDR2 LQKENI. Trimming removed 1 base from V and 4 bases from J; junction bases left unmatched: 3. CDR3 length equals 16 residues. This CDR3 is CASSPLGQGDGNTIYF. Here the CDR3 DNA reads TGTGCCAGCTCACCACTGGGACAGGGGGACGGAAACACCATATATTTT.

This chain links TRBV29-1 with TRBJ2-7; D unresolved. Trimming took 7 bases from V and 4 from J, leaving 14 bases between them. The CDR3 length is 12 residues. Germline loops: CDR1 SQVTM, CDR2 ANQGSEA. The CDR3 loop reads CSAVLGLYEQYF. The CDR3 DNA follows: TGCAGCGCCGTTTTGGGCCTTTACGAGCAGTACTTC.

The gene calls are TRBV11-2 and TRBJ1-1; D may be TRBD1 (5 bases). CDR1 SGHAT and CDR2 FQNNGV come from the germline V gene. Trimming stripped 4 bases from V and 0 bases from J, with 9 bases between. CDR3 length: 14 residues. CDR3 DNA: TGTGCCAGCAGCTCGAGGACACTGAACACTGAAGCTTTCTTT. As protein: CASSSRTLNTEAFF.

This rearrangement joins TRBV2 to TRBJ1-2; tentatively, D is TRBD1 (5 bases). The V gene lost 4 bases and the J gene lost 2 bases, with 8 bases spanning the gap. The length of the CDR3 is 13 residues. The germline CDR1 and CDR2 sequences are SNHLY and FYNNEI. CDR3 nucleotides: TGTGCCAGCAGTGTGGGGGGGAACTATGGCTACACCTTC. This sequence encodes CASSVGGNYGYTF. The full variable domain, its missing parts supplied by reference TRBV2 and TRBJ1-2, is EPEVTQTPSHQVTQMGQEVILRCVPISNHLYFYWYRQILGQKVEFLVSFYNNEISEKSEIFDDQFSVERPDGSNFTLKIRSTKLEDSAMYFCASSVGGNYGYTFGSGTRLTVV.

The chain recombines TRBV5-1 with TRBJ2-1; 9 bases match TRBD2. The trim removed 0 bases at V and 7 bases at J, leaving 5 bases unmatched. Germline CDR1 is SGHRS and CDR2 is YFSETQ. This CDR3 comprises 15 residues. The CDR3 sequence is CASSLVAGGRNEQFF. Written as DNA, the CDR3 is TGCGCCAGCAGCTTGGTGGCGGGGGGGCGTAATGAGCAGTTCTTC.

This clone was detected once. The chain links TRBV6-2 or TRBV6-3 to TRBJ1-2, with D perhaps TRBD1 (5 bases). Germline V lookup: CDR1 MNHEY, CDR2 SVGEGT. This CDR3 comprises 13 residues. The germline V and J ends were trimmed by 4 bases and 2 bases, with 8 bases remaining between them. CDR3 protein: CASSLTVNYGYTF. The DNA of the CDR3 is TGTGCCAGCAGTTTGACAGTCAACTATGGCTACACCTTC.

The V and J genes are TRBV23-1 and TRBJ1-1; tentatively, D is TRBD1 (6 bases). TRBV23-1 is flagged as an ORF with uncertain function. The CDR3 runs to 15 residues. The ends were cut back, 7 bases at V and 3 bases at J, with 18 bases in the middle. The CDR3 DNA is TGCGCCAGCACCCGAGAACAGGGATGGTACACTGAAGCTTTCTTT. It yields the protein CASTREQGWYTEAFF.

The chain employs TRBV6-2 or TRBV6-3 and TRBJ1-1; a weak D match, TRBD1 (5 bases). Germline CDR1 is MNHEY and CDR2 is SVGEGT. Trimming stripped 5 bases from V and 1 base from J, with 11 bases between. The CDR3 loop spans 14 amino acids. DNA of the CDR3: TGTGCCAGCAGTACTGGGGGAGGGAACACTGAAGCTTTCTTT. This codes for CASSTGGGNTEAFF.

This sequence joins TRBV7-6 and TRBJ1-1; TRBD1 matches 7 bases. Germline CDR1 SGHVS, CDR2 FNYEAQ. V lost 0 bases, J lost 5 bases, and 6 bases stayed unmatched. CDR3 length equals 15 residues. The CDR3 bases are TGTGCCAGCAGCTTAGCCGGGCAGGGGGTAACTGAAGCTTTCTTT. It is translated as CASSLAGQGVTEAFF.

The V gene is TRBV29-1, the J gene TRBJ2-7; D might be TRBD1 (6 bases). The CDR3 sequence is 11 residues long. Trimming pared 0 bases from V and 11 bases from J, leaving 11 bases between. Germline CDR1 is SQVTM and CDR2 is ANQGSEA. This CDR3 is CSVEDASGEYF. The CDR3 DNA reads as TGCAGCGTTGAAGATGCGTCAGGGGAGTACTTC.

The chain carries TRBV6-6 and TRBJ1-4; 7 bases fit TRBD1. Germline trimming cut 6 bases from V and 3 bases from J; bases unmatched to any gene: 4. Germline CDR1 reads MNHNY; CDR2 reads SVGAGI (reference sequence). The CDR3 contains 14 residues. CDR3 bases: TGTGCCAGCAGGAGGGACAGCTCTAATGAAAAACTGTTTTTT. As protein: CASRRDSSNEKLFF.

The chain has TRBV11-2 and TRBJ1-4; D might be TRBD1 (6 bases). CDR3 length: 13 amino acids. V was clipped by 5 bases and J by 5 bases, with 9 bases between them. The V gene's germline CDR1 is SGHAT and CDR2 FQNNGV. This chain's CDR3 is CASSGDRNEKLFF. The CDR3 coding sequence is TGTGCCAGCAGCGGCGACAGGAATGAAAAACTGTTTTTT.